Included here is one T cell receptor beta chain sequence, with context. Its specificity is not known. One junction end disagrees with the germline gene, perhaps due to a read error. The sample contains more than one DNA sequence encoding this CDR3. The data were obtained in a study of T cell responses to AZD1222 COVID-19 vaccine. Study-level findings and limits: Baseline seropositivity occurred in only a handful of AZD1222 recipients. Increased Spike-specific TCR breadth and depth were observed after two AZD1222 doses. Possibly, clonal diversity was underestimated; donors were largely white British and included more females.

Repertoires were generated with immunoSEQ multiplex PCR, while TCRdb's copy carries only in-frame clones and drops some. Of 150,000 to 200,000 clones in the sample, 85% to 90% were seen once. Germline lookup yields CDR1 SGHKS and CDR2 YYEKEE (reference sequence). The CDR3 length is 16 residues. The V and J genes are TRBV5-5 and TRBJ1-3, with 7 bases matching TRBD1. The receptor was derived from an adult in good health. The specimen comprised peripheral blood, sampled on day 0 of AZD1222 vaccination. The CDR3 bases are TGTGCCAGCAGCCCAACAGGGGACTTAACTGGAAACACTATATATTTT. Amino acids: CASSPTGDLTGNTIYF. Supplemented by reference TRBV5-5 and TRBJ1-3, the full variable domain reads DAGVTQSPTHLIKTRGQQVTLRCSPISGHKSVSWYQQVLGQGPQFIFQYYEKEERGRGNFPDRFSARQFPNYSSELNVNALLLGDSALYLCASSPTGDLTGNTIYFGEGSWLTVV.